These T cell receptor beta chains were read from a single sample in a study of cytomegalovirus exposure and HLA in healthy donors. Here immunoSEQ multiplex PCR was the method, and the copy in TCRdb shows in-frame clones only, minus some. The repertoire holds 110,000 or so clones, about 80% seen once, with about 7.7% in the top ten. Material for sequencing was PBMCs. The receptors here all came from a woman aged 50 to 60 in good health and CMV-seropositive. Each CDR3 is given with its conserved first and last residue. Fields, in order: CDR3 length, D gene, V gene, J gene, clone size, CDR3 DNA, CDR3 protein. A D gene is named only where the DNA matches it firmly. Clone size appears in some rows only: once, few, many, or a class for an expanded clone.

len: 15; d_gene: .; v_gene: TRBV29-1; j_gene: TRBJ2-7; abundance: .; CDR3nt: TGCAGCGTTGGGCTGGGGGACACCCAGAACTACGAGCAGTACTTC; CDR3aa: CSVGLGDTQNYEQYF
len: 15; d_gene: TRBD1; v_gene: TRBV10-3; j_gene: TRBJ1-2; abundance: .; CDR3nt: TGTGCCATCACCGGGGAACAGGGGGCTGGCTATGGCTACACCTTC; CDR3aa: CAITGEQGAGYGYTF
len: 13; d_gene: .; v_gene: TRBV7-3; j_gene: TRBJ1-2; abundance: .; CDR3nt: TGTGCCAGCAGCGTCGGAGGAAACTATGGCTACACCTTC; CDR3aa: CASSVGGNYGYTF
len: 13; d_gene: .; v_gene: TRBV5-1; j_gene: TRBJ2-5; abundance: .; CDR3nt: TGCGCCAGCACCGCCCGGGGGGCAGAGACCCAGTACTTC; CDR3aa: CASTARGAETQYF
len: 19; d_gene: TRBD1; v_gene: TRBV5-5; j_gene: TRBJ1-1; abundance: .; CDR3nt: TGTGCCAGCAGCTTGGGGGGCGGCAGGGGGAACAAGGGGGCGACTGAAGCTTTCTTT; CDR3aa: CASSLGGGRGNKGATEAFF
len: 16; d_gene: TRBD2; v_gene: TRBV4-1; j_gene: TRBJ2-1; abundance: .; CDR3nt: TGCGCCAGCAGCCAAGTAACAGGACTAGCGGGAGGTGAGCAGTTCTTC; CDR3aa: CASSQVTGLAGGEQFF
len: 17; d_gene: TRBD2; v_gene: TRBV28; j_gene: TRBJ2-3; abundance: .; CDR3nt: TGTGCCAGCAGTACCGCCCTAGGACTAGCGGGAGCAGATACGCAGTATTTT; CDR3aa: CASSTALGLAGADTQYF
len: 15; d_gene: TRBD2; v_gene: TRBV29-1; j_gene: TRBJ2-7; abundance: .; CDR3nt: TGCAGCATAATATCCGGGACTAGCGGGAGAAACGAGCAGTACTTC; CDR3aa: CSIISGTSGRNEQYF
len: 17; d_gene: TRBD1; v_gene: TRBV12-5; j_gene: TRBJ2-4; abundance: few; CDR3nt: TGTGCTAGTGGTTTGGTACTGTCGACAGGGGCTCAGTACAGTCAGTACTTC; CDR3aa: CASGLVLSTGAQYSQYF
len: 16; d_gene: .; v_gene: TRBV7-9; j_gene: TRBJ1-2; abundance: .; CDR3nt: TGTGCCAGCAGCTTAGGGGGCAGATCACCTCTCTATGGCTACACCTTC; CDR3aa: CASSLGGRSPLYGYTF
len: 11; d_gene: TRBD2; v_gene: TRBV20-1; j_gene: TRBJ2-7; abundance: .; CDR3nt: TGCAGTGCGGGGGAGGGTTACGAGCAGTACTTC; CDR3aa: CSAGEGYEQYF
len: 13; d_gene: .; v_gene: TRBV15; j_gene: TRBJ2-3; abundance: .; CDR3nt: TGTGCCACCAGCAGATACTTCACAGATACGCAGTATTTT; CDR3aa: CATSRYFTDTQYF
len: 16; d_gene: .; v_gene: TRBV23-1; j_gene: TRBJ2-7; abundance: .; CDR3nt: TGCGCCAGCAGTCATCCTATCCGGGAAAGCTCCTACGAGCAGTACTTC; CDR3aa: CASSHPIRESSYEQYF
len: 16; d_gene: TRBD1; v_gene: TRBV11-3; j_gene: TRBJ2-5; abundance: once; CDR3nt: TGTGCCAGCAGCCTCGGAACAGGGGAAGGACAAGAGACCCAGTACTTC; CDR3aa: CASSLGTGEGQETQYF
len: 17; d_gene: .; v_gene: TRBV7-8; j_gene: TRBJ2-6; abundance: few; CDR3nt: TGTGCCAGCAGCTTGGCAGGGGCTCTCTCTGGGGCCAACGTCCTGACTTTC; CDR3aa: CASSLAGALSGANVLTF
len: 13; d_gene: .; v_gene: TRBV2; j_gene: TRBJ2-7; abundance: few; CDR3nt: TGTGCCAGCAAGGAGGGGAGGACCTACGAGCAGTACTTC; CDR3aa: CASKEGRTYEQYF